This is a list of T cell receptor beta chains from one sample in a study of shared clonotypes between healthy human individuals. The table came from immunoSEQ multiplex PCR; TCRdb's copy has only in-frame clones and leaves some out. The sample yields 750,000 to 1,000,000 clones, 80% to 95% seen once. The specimen sequenced was naive CD8+ T cells sorted from blood. The receptors were gathered from a man aged 30 to 39 in good health. The CDR3 runs from the conserved cysteine through the conserved F or W. The order of the fields is clone size, J gene, D gene, V gene, CDR3 DNA, CDR3 protein. A D gene is named only where the DNA matches it firmly. The size field is filled for only some rows; it gives once, few, many or a size class.

>-|TRBJ1-3|-|TRBV9
TGTGCCAGCAGCTCCACGGACATCGCTGGAAACACCATATATTTT
CASSSTDIAGNTIYF
>-|TRBJ2-1|-|TRBV27
TGTGCCAGCAGCCCCACTAGTGTCTACAATGAGCAGTTCTTC
CASSPTSVYNEQFF
>-|TRBJ2-3|-|TRBV7-8
TGTGCCAGCAGCTTAGAAGTGAGCACAGATACGCAGTATTTT
CASSLEVSTDTQYF
>-|TRBJ2-7|-|TRBV2
TGTGCCAGCAGTGGCCCGGGACGCTTATACGAGCAGTACTTC
CASSGPGRLYEQYF
>-|TRBJ2-7|-|TRBV27
TGTGCCAGCAGTTTATCCTCGGACGGACTCTCCTACGAGCAGTACTTC
CASSLSSDGLSYEQYF
>-|TRBJ1-5|-|TRBV19
TGTGCCAGTAGTATTAAGGGGGGGCATTGGGGCAATCAGCCCCAGCATTTT
CASSIKGGHWGNQPQHF
>-|TRBJ2-4|-|TRBV7-9
TGTGCCAGCAGCCCTCGGGACGTTGGGGAAAACATTCAGTACTTC
CASSPRDVGENIQYF
>once|TRBJ2-7|TRBD1|TRBV30
TGTGCCTGGACCAGGGGGATACCCTACGAGCAGTACTTC
CAWTRGIPYEQYF
>-|TRBJ2-5|-|TRBV28
TGTGCCAGCAGTAATAAGGGTCTAAGAGACCCCCAGTACTTC
CASSNKGLRDPQYF
>-|TRBJ2-2|-|TRBV28
TGTGCCAGCAGTTTACAGGTGCCTGCCACCGGGGAGCTGTTTTTT
CASSLQVPATGELFF
>-|TRBJ1-3|-|TRBV19
TGTGCCAGCAGTTTGGGCTCTGGAAACACCATATATTTT
CASSLGSGNTIYF
>few|TRBJ1-5|-|TRBV4-1
TGCGCCAGCAGCCAAGAAGGAGCTAGCAATCAGCCCCAGCATTTT
CASSQEGASNQPQHF
>once|TRBJ2-7|-|TRBV5-1
TGCGCCAGCAGCTCCCGGGACGTATCCTACGAGCAGTACTTC
CASSSRDVSYEQYF
>-|TRBJ2-7|TRBD2|TRBV6-1
TGTGCCAGCAGTGCTCTCCGAGGACTAGCGGGAGCCGTAGCCTACGAGCAGTACTTC
CASSALRGLAGAVAYEQYF
>-|TRBJ2-1|-|TRBV5-1
TGCGCCAGCAGCTTGGAAGTGGCGGCTCCAACCTACAATGAGCAGTTCTTC
CASSLEVAAPTYNEQFF
>-|TRBJ2-1|-|TRBV19
TGTGCCAGTAGTATAGTTGACCGGGAGTTCGCTTCGTACAATGAGCAGTTCTTC
CASSIVDREFASYNEQFF
>-|TRBJ2-1|-|TRBV18
TGTGCCAGCTCACCACGTGAGAATGAGCAGTTCTTC
CASSPRENEQFF
>-|TRBJ2-7|TRBD1|TRBV28
TGTGCCAGCAGTTCCCGGACAGGGGACCCCTACGAGCAGTACTTC
CASSSRTGDPYEQYF
>once|TRBJ2-1|TRBD2|TRBV11-2
TGTGCCAGCAGCGCCCCCGGGACTACCGTCGCGGGAGAGCAGTTCTTC
CASSAPGTTVAGEQFF
>-|TRBJ2-1|-|TRBV25-1
TGTGCCAGCAGGGGCGCGTACAATGAGCAGTTCTTC
CASRGAYNEQFF
>-|TRBJ1-2|TRBD1|TRBV7-2
TGTGCCAGCAGCTTTACCCCACAGGGGGCTTCCTTTTTGGGCTACACCTTC
CASSFTPQGASFLGYTF
>once|TRBJ2-6|-|TRBV28
TGTGCCAGCAGTTTAATGGGCTCTGGGGCCAACGTCCTGACTTTC
CASSLMGSGANVLTF
>-|TRBJ2-5|-|TRBV7-9
TGTGCCAGCAGCTTAGTGGGGGACCGGGAGACCCAGTACTTC
CASSLVGDRETQYF
>-|TRBJ2-5|-|TRBV6-5
TGTGCCAGCAGACCCCGAGGGGATCGTCAGACCCAGTACTTC
CASRPRGDRQTQYF
>-|TRBJ2-1|-|TRBV13
TGTGCCAGCAGCTTACAGGGGAGTGAGCAGTTCTTC
CASSLQGSEQFF
>-|TRBJ2-7|TRBD2|TRBV29-1
TGCAGCGTTGGAGCGGGATACGAGCAGTACTTC
CSVGAGYEQYF
>-|TRBJ2-7|TRBD2|TRBV2
TGTGCCAGCAGGGGTAAATTGGGACTAGCTGACGAGCAGTACTTC
CASRGKLGLADEQYF
>-|TRBJ2-1|TRBD2|TRBV27
TGTGCCAGCAGCTTATACCCCGGGACTCCGGAGTCGGGGAACCGGGGGGATGAGCAGTTCTTC
CASSLYPGTPESGNRGDEQFF
>-|TRBJ2-3|-|TRBV29-1
TGCAGCGTTGGGGGAAGGGGGGACGCAGATACGCAGTATTTT
CSVGGRGDADTQYF
>-|TRBJ2-7|TRBD2|TRBV7-9
TGTGCCAGCAGCATACGGACTAGCGAGAGTTACGAGCAGTACTTC
CASSIRTSESYEQYF
>-|TRBJ2-7|TRBD2|TRBV27
TGTGCCAGCAGTTCGTTGGGCGGGAGAACCTACGAGCAGTACTTC
CASSSLGGRTYEQYF
>-|TRBJ1-4|-|TRBV14
TGTGCCAGCAGCCAAGGTTTTGATGAAAAACTGTTTTTT
CASSQGFDEKLFF
>-|TRBJ2-7|TRBD2|TRBV2
TGTGCCAGCAGTCCCCCGGGGGTAGCGGGGTCCTACGAGCAGTACTTC
CASSPPGVAGSYEQYF
>-|TRBJ1-5|-|TRBV7-4
TGTGCCAGCAGCTTAGTGGGGGCGCCTAGGCAGCCCCAGCATTTT
CASSLVGAPRQPQHF
>-|TRBJ2-1|-|TRBV2
TGTGCCAGCAGTGAACTTAGAGGGTCGCCCAATGAGCAGTTCTTC
CASSELRGSPNEQFF
>-|TRBJ1-5|TRBD1|TRBV28
TGTGCCAGCAAAGAAAGGCAGGGGGGAAATCAGCCCCAGCATTTT
CASKERQGGNQPQHF
>-|TRBJ2-5|-|TRBV27
TGTGCCAGCAGGCACAGGGGGGGGCAAGAGACCCAGTACTTC
CASRHRGGQETQYF
>-|TRBJ2-1|-|TRBV5-1
TGCGCCAGCAGCCCCACCATGCGTAGTGAGCAGTTCTTC
CASSPTMRSEQFF
>-|TRBJ2-7|TRBD2|TRBV7-8
TGTGCCAGCAGCCTAAGCGGGGGCCCCTACGAGCAGTACTTC
CASSLSGGPYEQYF
>once|TRBJ2-2|TRBD2|TRBV7-9
TGTGCCAGCAGTTACAGGACTAGCGGGATGGTAGCCGGGGAGCTGTTTTTT
CASSYRTSGMVAGELFF
>-|TRBJ2-7|-|TRBV28
TGTGCCAGCAGTTTCAGCCCCTCAACTAGTGAATACTCCTACGAGCAGTACTTC
CASSFSPSTSEYSYEQYF
>-|TRBJ2-7|-|TRBV27
TGTGCCAGCAGTTCGGGACTGAACGAGCAGTACTTC
CASSSGLNEQYF
>-|TRBJ2-3|TRBD2|TRBV27
TGTGCCAGCAGAACTAGCGGGAGTTTGGATACGCAGTATTTT
CASRTSGSLDTQYF
>once|TRBJ1-2|-|TRBV27
TGTGCCAGCAGTCTCACTTGGCCCTTTAACTATGGCTACACCTTC
CASSLTWPFNYGYTF
>-|TRBJ2-7|-|TRBV6-6
TGTGCCAGCAGTCTGACGGTTGCCTACGAGCAGTACTTC
CASSLTVAYEQYF
>-|TRBJ2-1|-|TRBV6-1
TGTGCCAGCAGTTCGGCAGGGGAACATAGTGAGCAGTTCTTC
CASSSAGEHSEQFF
>-|TRBJ2-5|TRBD2|TRBV7-3
TGTGCCAGCAGCTTAGGGGCTAGCGGGTCCGAGACCCAGTACTTC
CASSLGASGSETQYF
>-|TRBJ2-7|-|TRBV7-9
TGTGCCAGCAGCACCGCCAGCACAGGGCTAAAGTACGAGCAGTACTTC
CASSTASTGLKYEQYF
>-|TRBJ2-5|-|TRBV4-1
TGCGCCAGCAGCCCCCGCGCGGACAGCCCAGAAGAGACCCAGTACTTC
CASSPRADSPEETQYF
>-|TRBJ2-5|-|TRBV9
TGTGCCAGCAGCGTCAGAGGCGGTGAGACCCAGTACTTC
CASSVRGGETQYF
>-|TRBJ1-1|TRBD1|TRBV7-9
TGTGCCAGCAGTCTAGGACAGGGAGATTTCACTGAAGCTTTCTTT
CASSLGQGDFTEAFF
>-|TRBJ1-3|-|TRBV5-1
TGCGCCAGCAGCCTGGACAACTCTGGAAACACCATATATTTT
CASSLDNSGNTIYF
>-|TRBJ1-5|-|TRBV27
TGTGCCAGCAGTTTTTTTGGAGGGATCAATCAGCCCCAGCATTTT
CASSFFGGINQPQHF
>-|TRBJ2-7|-|TRBV29-1
TGCAGCGTTGGGGGTAACGAGCAGTACTTC
CSVGGNEQYF
>once|TRBJ2-3|TRBD1|TRBV23-1
TGCGCCAGCATACCCCAGGGGGCATATGCAGATACGCAGTATTTT
CASIPQGAYADTQYF
>few|TRBJ2-7|TRBD2|TRBV9
TGTGCCAGCAGCGAAAGCGGGAGGGGCATGTTAGACGAGCAGTACTTC
CASSESGRGMLDEQYF
>-|TRBJ2-5|-|TRBV7-9
TGTGCCAGCAGCTTATCCGCAGGTCAAGAGACCCAGTACTTC
CASSLSAGQETQYF
>-|TRBJ1-2|-|TRBV27
TGTGCCAGCAGTTTATCCCGGGGAAACTATGGCTACACCTTC
CASSLSRGNYGYTF